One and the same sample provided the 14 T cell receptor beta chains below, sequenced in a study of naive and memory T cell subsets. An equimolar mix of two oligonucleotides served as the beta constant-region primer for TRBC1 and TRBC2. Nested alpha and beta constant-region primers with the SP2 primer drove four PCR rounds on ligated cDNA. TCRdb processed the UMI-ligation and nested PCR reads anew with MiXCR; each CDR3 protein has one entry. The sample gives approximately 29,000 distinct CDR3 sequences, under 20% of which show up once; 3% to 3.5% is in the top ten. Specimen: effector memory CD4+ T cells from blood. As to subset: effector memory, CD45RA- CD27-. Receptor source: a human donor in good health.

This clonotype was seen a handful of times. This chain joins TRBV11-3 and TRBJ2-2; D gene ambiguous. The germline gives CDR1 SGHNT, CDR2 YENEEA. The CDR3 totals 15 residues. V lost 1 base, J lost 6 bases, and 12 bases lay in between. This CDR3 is CASSLGGRAAGELFF. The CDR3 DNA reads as TGTGCCAGCAGCTTAGGAGGTCGGGCCGCCGGGGAGCTGTTTTTT. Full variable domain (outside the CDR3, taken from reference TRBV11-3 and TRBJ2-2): EAGVVQSPRYKIIEKKQPVAFWCNPISGHNTLYWYLQNLGQGPELLIRYENEEAVDDSQLPKDRFSAERLKGVDSTLKIQPAELGDSAVYLCASSLGGRAAGELFFGEGSRLTVL.

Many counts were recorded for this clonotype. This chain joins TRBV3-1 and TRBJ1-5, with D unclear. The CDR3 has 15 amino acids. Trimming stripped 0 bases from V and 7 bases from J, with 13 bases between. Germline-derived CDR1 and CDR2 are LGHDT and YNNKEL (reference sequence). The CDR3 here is CASSQDLSDFQPQHF. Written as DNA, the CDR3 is TGTGCCAGCAGCCAAGATCTGTCAGATTTCCAGCCCCAGCATTTT.

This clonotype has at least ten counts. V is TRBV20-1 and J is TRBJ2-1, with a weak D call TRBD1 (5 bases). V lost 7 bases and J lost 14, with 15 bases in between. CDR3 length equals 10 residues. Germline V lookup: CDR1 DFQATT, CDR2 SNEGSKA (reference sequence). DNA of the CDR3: TGCAGTGTAGGCAGACCCAGGGAGTTCTTC. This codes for CSVGRPREFF.

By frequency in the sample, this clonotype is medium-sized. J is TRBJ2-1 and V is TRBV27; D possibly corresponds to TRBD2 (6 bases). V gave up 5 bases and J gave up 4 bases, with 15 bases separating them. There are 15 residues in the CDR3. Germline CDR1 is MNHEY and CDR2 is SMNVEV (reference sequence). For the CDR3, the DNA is TGTGCCAGCAGTCTCCGGGAGACACCGTACAATGAGCAGTTCTTC. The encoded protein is CASSLRETPYNEQFF.

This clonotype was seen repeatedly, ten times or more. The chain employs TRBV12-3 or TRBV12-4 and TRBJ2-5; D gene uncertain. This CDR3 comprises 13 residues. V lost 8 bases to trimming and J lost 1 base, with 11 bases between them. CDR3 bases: TGTGCCAGCTGTCTCGTGGGCCAAGAGACCCAGTACTTC. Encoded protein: CASCLVGQETQYF.

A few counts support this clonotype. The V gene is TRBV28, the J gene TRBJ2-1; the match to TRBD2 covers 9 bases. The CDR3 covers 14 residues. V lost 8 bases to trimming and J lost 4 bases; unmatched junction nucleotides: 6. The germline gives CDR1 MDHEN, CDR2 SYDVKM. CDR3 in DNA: TGTGCCAGCCTTAGCGGGGGACAATACAATGAGCAGTTCTTC. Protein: CASLSGGQYNEQFF. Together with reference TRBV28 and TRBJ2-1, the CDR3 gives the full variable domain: DVKVTQSSRYLVKRTGEKVFLECVQDMDHENMFWYRQDPGLGLRLIYFSYDVKMKEKGDIPEGYSVSREKKERFSLILESASTNQTSMYLCASLSGGQYNEQFFGPGTRLTVL.

The CDR3 DNA is TGTGCCAGCAGTTTAAATGGGCAGGCTGCGCGCGGGGCCAACGTCCTGACTTTC. It codes for CASSLNGQAARGANVLTF. The chain is built from TRBV27 and TRBJ2-6; D gene ambiguous. This CDR3 has 18 residues. The germline CDR1 and CDR2 sequences are MNHEY and SMNVEV (reference sequence). V was trimmed by 2 bases and J by 4 bases, leaving 18 bases between them.

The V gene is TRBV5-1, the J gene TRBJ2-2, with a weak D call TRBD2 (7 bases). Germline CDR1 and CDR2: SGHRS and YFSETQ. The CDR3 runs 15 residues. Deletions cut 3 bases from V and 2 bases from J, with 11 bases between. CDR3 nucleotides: TGCGCCAGCAGCTCCCGGGGGGCTAACACCGGGGAGCTGTTTTTT. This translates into CASSSRGANTGELFF.

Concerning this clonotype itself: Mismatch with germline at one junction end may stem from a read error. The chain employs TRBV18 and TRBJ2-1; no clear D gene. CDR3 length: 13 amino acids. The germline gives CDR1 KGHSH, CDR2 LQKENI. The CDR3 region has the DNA TGTGACAGCTCACCTAGATTGAACAATGAGCAGTTCTTC. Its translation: CDSSPRLNNEQFF.

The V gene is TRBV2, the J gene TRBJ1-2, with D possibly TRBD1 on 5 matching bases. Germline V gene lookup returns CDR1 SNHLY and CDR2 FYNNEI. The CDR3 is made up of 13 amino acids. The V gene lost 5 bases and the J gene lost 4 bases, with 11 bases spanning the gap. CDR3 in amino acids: CASSNRNSYGYTF. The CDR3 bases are TGTGCCAGCAGTAACAGGAATTCCTATGGCTACACCTTC. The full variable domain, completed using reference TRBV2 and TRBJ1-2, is EPEVTQTPSHQVTQMGQEVILRCVPISNHLYFYWYRQILGQKVEFLVSFYNNEISEKSEIFDDQFSVERPDGSNFTLKIRSTKLEDSAMYFCASSNRNSYGYTFGSGTRLTVV.

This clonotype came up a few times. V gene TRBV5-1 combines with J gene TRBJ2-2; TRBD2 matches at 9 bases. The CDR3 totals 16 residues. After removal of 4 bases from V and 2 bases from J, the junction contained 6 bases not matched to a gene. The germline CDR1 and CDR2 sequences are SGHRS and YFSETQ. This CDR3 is CASSTLTSGNTGELFF. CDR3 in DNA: TGCGCCAGCAGCACCCTGACTAGCGGAAACACCGGGGAGCTGTTTTTT.

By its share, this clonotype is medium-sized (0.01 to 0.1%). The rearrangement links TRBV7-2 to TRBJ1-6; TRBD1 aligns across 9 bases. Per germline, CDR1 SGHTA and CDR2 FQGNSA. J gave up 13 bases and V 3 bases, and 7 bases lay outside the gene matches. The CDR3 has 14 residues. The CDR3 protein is CASSLQQGAIPLHF. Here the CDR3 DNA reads TGTGCCAGCAGCTTGCAACAGGGGGCTATCCCCCTCCACTTT.

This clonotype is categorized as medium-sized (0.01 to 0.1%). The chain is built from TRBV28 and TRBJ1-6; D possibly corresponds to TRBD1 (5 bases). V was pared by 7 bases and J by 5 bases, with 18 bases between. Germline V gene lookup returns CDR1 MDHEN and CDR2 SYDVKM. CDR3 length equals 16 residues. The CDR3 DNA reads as TGTGCCAGCAAGGGCTTAGGGGCGGCCAATAATTCACCCCTCCACTTT. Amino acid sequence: CASKGLGAANNSPLHF.

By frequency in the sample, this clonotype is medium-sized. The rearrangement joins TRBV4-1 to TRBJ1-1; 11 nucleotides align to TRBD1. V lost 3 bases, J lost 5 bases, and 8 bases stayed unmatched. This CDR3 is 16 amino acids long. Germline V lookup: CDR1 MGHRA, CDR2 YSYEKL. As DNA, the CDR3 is TGCGCCAGCAGCCAGCCAGGACAGGGGGCGAAGACTGAAGCTTTCTTT. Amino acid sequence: CASSQPGQGAKTEAFF.